Each of the 18 T cell receptor beta chains below was sequenced from the same sample in a study of shared clonotypes between healthy human individuals. The repertoire was sequenced with immunoSEQ multiplex PCR; TCRdb's copy has only in-frame clones and lacks some. The sample lists roughly 2.2 million clones, approximately 93% occurring once. Input material: naive CD4+ T cells from PBMCs. The subset is: CD45RA+ positively selected. These receptors all stem from a man between 18 and 35 years old in good health. Some clones in this sample may be carry-over from other donors' samples.

This clone showed up just once. V usage is TRBV2 and J usage is TRBJ2-5; D might be TRBD2 (6 bases). Germline-derived CDR1 and CDR2 are SNHLY and FYNNEI. The CDR3 contains 14 residues. The V end lost 6 bases, the J end lost 2 bases, and 13 bases lay between the germline ends. CDR3 sequence: CASSRGLTQETQYF. CDR3 in DNA: TGTGCCAGCAGCCGGGGACTTACTCAAGAGACCCAGTACTTC.

The rearrangement links TRBV5-4 to TRBJ1-4; TRBD1 matches at 8 bases. This CDR3 contains 16 residues. V was pared by 4 bases and J by 0 bases, with 5 bases of the junction left unmatched. CDR1 and CDR2 from the germline V gene are SGHNT and YYREEE (reference sequence). The CDR3 reads CASSSDRGATNEKLFF. The CDR3 nucleotides read TGTGCCAGCAGCAGCGACAGGGGTGCAACTAATGAAAAACTGTTTTTT.

With respect to this clone: The sample holds other DNA sequences that translate to the same CDR3. The chain has TRBV9 and TRBJ2-1; 7 bases agree with TRBD2. J lost 6 bases, V lost 0 bases, and 3 bases had no gene match. The germline V gene has CDR1 SGDLS and CDR2 YYNGEE. This CDR3 is 14 amino acids long. The CDR3, as DNA: TGTGCCAGCAGCGTAGGCGGGACTATCAATGAGCAGTTCTTC. Protein: CASSVGGTINEQFF.

This chain connects TRBV11-2 to TRBJ1-1; possible D gene TRBD1, 5 bases. V lost 5 bases to trimming and J lost 1 base, with 11 bases between them. The CDR3 totals 14 residues. Germline CDR1 reads SGHAT; CDR2 reads FQNNGV. In DNA, the CDR3 is TGTGCCAGCAGCGAAGGGGTATGGAACACTGAAGCTTTCTTT. Protein: CASSEGVWNTEAFF. Based on the CDR3 plus reference TRBV11-2 and TRBJ1-1, the full variable domain is EAGVAQSPRYKIIEKRQSVAFWCNPISGHATLYWYQQILGQGPKLLIQFQNNGVVDDSQLPKDRFSAERLKGVDSTLKIQPAKLEDSAVYLCASSEGVWNTEAFFGQGTRLTVV.

The V call is TRBV9, the J call TRBJ2-5, with D maybe TRBD1 (6 bases). CDR1 is SGDLS, CDR2 YYNGEE, per germline. V was cut by 4 bases and J by 1 base, with 14 bases left in between. CDR3 length equals 15 residues. CDR3 amino acids: CASSSRGWGQETQYF. The CDR3 DNA sequence: TGTGCCAGCAGCAGCAGGGGTTGGGGCCAAGAGACCCAGTACTTC.

The V gene is TRBV6-1, the J gene TRBJ2-5; 10 bases fit TRBD2. The CDR3 has 16 amino acids. J was trimmed by 1 base and V by 3 bases; bases with no gene match: 5. Looked up from germline, CDR1 is MNHNS and CDR2 is SASEGT. CDR3 DNA: TGTGCCAGCAGTGATCCAGCGGGAGGGTTCCAAGAGACCCAGTACTTC. This codes for CASSDPAGGFQETQYF.

This clone has more than one count but fewer than ten. The chain recombines TRBV25-1 with TRBJ1-4; D is perhaps TRBD1 (5 bases). Per germline, CDR1 MGHDK and CDR2 SYGVNS. The CDR3 length is 12 residues. V was trimmed by 0 bases and J by 11 bases, leaving 7 bases between them. DNA for the CDR3: TGTGCCAGCAGTGAATATGCAGGGAAACTGTTTTTT. It is translated as CASSEYAGKLFF. Filled out from reference TRBV25-1 and TRBJ1-4, the complete variable domain reads EADIYQTPRYLVIGTGKKITLECSQTMGHDKMYWYQQDPGMELHLIHYSYGVNSTEKGDLSSESTVSRIRTEHFPLTLESARPSHTSQYLCASSEYAGKLFFGSGTQLSVL.

This clone occurred once. CDR3 residues: CASSQDRPRSTDTQYF. Here the CDR3 DNA reads TGCGCCAGCAGCCAAGATCGCCCACGTAGCACAGATACGCAGTATTTT. The V and J genes are TRBV4-3 and TRBJ2-3; D unresolved. The CDR3 contains 16 residues. V was cut by 0 bases and J by 0 bases, with 10 bases left in between. The germline gives CDR1 LGHNA, CDR2 YSLEER.

The chain combines TRBV7-2 with TRBJ2-7; possible D gene TRBD2, 5 bases. Germline CDR1 reads SGHTA; CDR2 reads FQGNSA. The CDR3 length is 11 residues. The ends were cut back, 5 bases at V and 4 bases at J, with 6 bases in the middle. CDR3: CASSGRYEQYF. The CDR3 DNA sequence: TGTGCCAGCAGCGGGAGATACGAGCAGTACTTC.

About this clone: Different DNA sequences within this sample yield the same CDR3. The V call is TRBV25-1, the J call TRBJ2-3, with D tentatively TRBD1 or TRBD2 (5 bases each). Germline V gene data show CDR1 as MGHDK and CDR2 as SYGVNS. The V end was cut by 1 base, the J end by 5 bases, with 7 bases between. This CDR3 region has 13 residues. This chain's CDR3 is CASSESGRDTQYF. CDR3 in DNA: TGTGCCAGCAGTGAATCGGGGCGAGATACGCAGTATTTT.

As regards this clone: Other DNA sequences of this sample code for an identical CDR3. The chain employs TRBV5-5 and TRBJ2-5, with D tentatively TRBD2 (6 bases). CDR1 SGHKS and CDR2 YYEKEE come from the germline V gene (reference sequence). The CDR3 sequence is 13 residues long. V lost 4 bases and J 2 bases, leaving 9 bases between the germline ends. The CDR3 spells CASSAGPQETQYF. In nucleotides, the CDR3 is TGTGCCAGCAGCGCGGGACCGCAAGAGACCCAGTACTTC.

The chain is built from TRBV4-1 and TRBJ2-1; D is perhaps TRBD1 (6 bases). This CDR3 has 13 amino acids. The V gene's germline CDR1 is MGHRA and CDR2 YSYEKL. V gave up 3 bases and J gave up 8 bases, with 11 bases separating them. The CDR3 reads CASSHRPGDEQFF. The CDR3 DNA follows: TGCGCCAGCAGCCACAGACCAGGGGATGAGCAGTTCTTC.

The V gene is TRBV6-1, the J gene TRBJ2-2; D is perhaps TRBD1 or TRBD2 (6 bases each). This CDR3 has 14 residues. Between the trimmed V and J ends, which lost 2 bases and 7 bases, there was a span of 11 bases. CDR1 is MNHNS, CDR2 SASEGT, per germline. This CDR3 is CASSEKRGVGELFF. CDR3 bases: TGTGCCAGCAGTGAAAAAAGGGGGGTCGGGGAGCTGTTTTTT.

This clone was counted only a few times. The V call is TRBV28, the J call TRBJ1-1; D is possibly TRBD1 (5 bases). V was cut by 3 bases and J by 10 bases, with 9 bases left in between. The CDR3 contains 11 residues. Germline CDR1 reads MDHEN; CDR2 reads SYDVKM. The DNA of the CDR3 is TGTGCCAGCAGTTTGATGGGGCGAGCTTTCTTT. Its protein is CASSLMGRAFF.

The chain employs TRBV2 and TRBJ2-7; TRBD1 or TRBD2 may be the D gene (5 bases each). The germline gives CDR1 SNHLY, CDR2 FYNNEI. The CDR3 is made up of 15 amino acids. Trimming removed 0 bases at V and 2 bases at J, with 11 bases between. The CDR3 coding sequence is TGTGCCAGCAGTGAAGCCCGGGACGGGACCTACGAGCAGTACTTC. Amino acid sequence: CASSEARDGTYEQYF.

To note about this clone: This sample also contains other DNA sequences that code for the same CDR3. V is TRBV5-1 and J is TRBJ2-7; possible D gene TRBD1, 5 bases. Trimming cost V 2 bases and J 5 bases, with 8 bases left between them. The CDR3 length is 12 residues. CDR1 is SGHRS, CDR2 YFSETQ, per germline. CDR3 sequence (DNA): TGCGCCAGCAGCTTTGGGGCGGACGAGCAGTACTTC. Translation gives CASSFGADEQYF.

V and J are TRBV9 and TRBJ1-3, with D tentatively TRBD1 (6 bases). This CDR3 comprises 16 residues. The V and J ends lost 0 bases and 4 bases respectively, with 14 bases between them. Germline V lookup: CDR1 SGDLS, CDR2 YYNGEE. CDR3 in amino acids: CASSVGAGDGGNTIYF. The CDR3 DNA sequence: TGTGCCAGCAGCGTAGGTGCAGGGGACGGAGGAAACACCATATATTTT.

V usage is TRBV19 and J usage is TRBJ2-7, with TRBD2 identical over 12 bases. J was trimmed by 2 bases and V by 5 bases; bases with no gene match: 7. CDR3 length: 16 amino acids. The germline gives CDR1 LNHDA, CDR2 SQIVND (reference sequence). This CDR3 reads CASSPFLAGGPYEQYF. The CDR3 DNA sequence: TGTGCCAGTAGTCCATTCCTAGCGGGAGGGCCCTACGAGCAGTACTTC.